This TCR beta chain was identified in a study of blood T cell repertoires in COVID-19. Study-wide background: Samples of COVID-19 (acute and convalescent) were obtained from the United States, Italy and Spain.

Per the authors' pipeline: Estimation of nucleated cell counts was performed using reference gene primer amplification. Repertoires were generated with immunoSEQ multiplex PCR, while TCRdb's copy carries only in-frame clones and drops some. V and J calls and clone size are those listed in that table; D and trimming were worked out from the DNA. The table records approximately 270,000 clones, around 82% of them present only once. The CDR3 is 16 amino acids. Unmatched junction bases numbered 12, after V lost 3 bases and J lost 5 bases. Germline-derived CDR1 and CDR2 are SGDLS and YYNGEE. In Seattle, patients joined the study during active infection and were tracked longitudinally.

The receptor was isolated from a human donor with COVID-19, enrolled during active disease. The donor label of this sample is uncertain. The specimen was peripheral blood. V gene TRBV9 combines with J gene TRBJ1-2, with TRBD1 matching over 8 bases. For the CDR3, the DNA is TGTGCCAGCAGCGCGGACAGGGAATATGTGTATTATGGCTACACCTTC. This gives the protein CASSADREYVYYGYTF.